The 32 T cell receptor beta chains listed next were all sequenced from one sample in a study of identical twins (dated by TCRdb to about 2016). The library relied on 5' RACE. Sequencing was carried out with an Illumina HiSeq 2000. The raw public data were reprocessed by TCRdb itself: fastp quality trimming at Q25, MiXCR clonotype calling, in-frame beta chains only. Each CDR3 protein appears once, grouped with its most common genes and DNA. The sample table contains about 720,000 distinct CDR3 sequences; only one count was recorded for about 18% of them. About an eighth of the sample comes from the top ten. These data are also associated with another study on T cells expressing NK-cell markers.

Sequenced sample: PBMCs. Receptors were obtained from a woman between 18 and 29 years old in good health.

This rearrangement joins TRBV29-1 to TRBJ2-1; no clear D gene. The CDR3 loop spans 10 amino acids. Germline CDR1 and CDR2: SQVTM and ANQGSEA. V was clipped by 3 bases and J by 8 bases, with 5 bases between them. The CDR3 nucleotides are TGCAGCGTTGAGAGAGATGAGCAGTTCTTC. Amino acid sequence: CSVERDEQFF.

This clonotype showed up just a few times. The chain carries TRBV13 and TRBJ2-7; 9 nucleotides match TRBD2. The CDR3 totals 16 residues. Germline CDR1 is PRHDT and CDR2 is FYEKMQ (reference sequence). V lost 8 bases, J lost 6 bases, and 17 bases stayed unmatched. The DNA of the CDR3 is TGTGCCAGCGGACCTGTCCGAGCGGGAGGAGGCATCGAGCAGTACTTC. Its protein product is CASGPVRAGGGIEQYF. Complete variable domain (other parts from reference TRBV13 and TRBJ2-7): AAGVIQSPRHLIKEKRETATLKCYPIPRHDTVYWYQQGPGQDPQFLISFYEKMQSDKGSIPDRFSAQQFSDYHSELNMSSLELGDSALYFCASGPVRAGGGIEQYFGPGTRLTVT.

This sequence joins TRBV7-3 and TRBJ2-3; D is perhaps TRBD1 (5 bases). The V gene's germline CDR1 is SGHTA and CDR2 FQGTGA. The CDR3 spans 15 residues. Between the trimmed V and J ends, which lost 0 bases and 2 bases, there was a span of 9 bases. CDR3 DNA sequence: TGTGCCAGCAGCTTAACCAGGGCAACCACAGATACGCAGTATTTT. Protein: CASSLTRATTDTQYF.

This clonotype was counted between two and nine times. The CDR3 DNA reads TGTGCCACTCGTCGACAGGGCCCAGAGACCCAGTACTTC. This encodes CATRRQGPETQYF. This rearrangement joins TRBV7-9 to TRBJ2-5; 7 nucleotides agree with TRBD1. The junction had 9 bases not matched to a gene; V was cut back by 10 bases and J by 4 bases. Germline CDR1 SEHNR, CDR2 FQNEAQ (reference sequence). This CDR3 has 13 residues.

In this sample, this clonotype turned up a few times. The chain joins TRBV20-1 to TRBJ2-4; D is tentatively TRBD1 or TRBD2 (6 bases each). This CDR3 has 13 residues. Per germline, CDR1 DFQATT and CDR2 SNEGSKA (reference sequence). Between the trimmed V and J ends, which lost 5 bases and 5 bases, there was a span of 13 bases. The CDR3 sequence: CSAGGRVQNIQYF. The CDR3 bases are TGCAGTGCTGGGGGGCGGGTTCAAAACATTCAGTACTTC.

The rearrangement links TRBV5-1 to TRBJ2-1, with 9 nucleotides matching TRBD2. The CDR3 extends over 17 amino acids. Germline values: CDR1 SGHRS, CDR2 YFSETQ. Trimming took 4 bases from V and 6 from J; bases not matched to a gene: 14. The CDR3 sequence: CASSRLVAGLASNEQFF. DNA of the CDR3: TGCGCCAGCAGCCGATTGGTGGCGGGACTAGCATCCAATGAGCAGTTCTTC.

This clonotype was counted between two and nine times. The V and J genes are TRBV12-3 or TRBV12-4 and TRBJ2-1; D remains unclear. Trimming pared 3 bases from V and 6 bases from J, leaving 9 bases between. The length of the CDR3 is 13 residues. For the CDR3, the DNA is TGTGCCAGCAGTTTTACGGGTCCCAATGAGCAGTTCTTC. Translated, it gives CASSFTGPNEQFF.

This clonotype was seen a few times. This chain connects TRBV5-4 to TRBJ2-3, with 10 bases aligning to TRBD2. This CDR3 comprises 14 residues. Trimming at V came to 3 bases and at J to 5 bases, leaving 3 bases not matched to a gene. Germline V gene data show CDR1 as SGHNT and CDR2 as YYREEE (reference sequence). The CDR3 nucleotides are TGTGCCAGCAGCTCTAGCGGGAGTAAAGATACGCAGTATTTT. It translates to CASSSSGSKDTQYF.

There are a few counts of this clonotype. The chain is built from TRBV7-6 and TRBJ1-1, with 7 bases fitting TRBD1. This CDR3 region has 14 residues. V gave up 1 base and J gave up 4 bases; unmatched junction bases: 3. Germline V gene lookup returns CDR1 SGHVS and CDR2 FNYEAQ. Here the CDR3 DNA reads TGTGCCAGCAGCTTAGGGGGGGACAGCACTGAAGCTTTCTTT. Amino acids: CASSLGGDSTEAFF.

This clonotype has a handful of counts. The CDR3 here is CSARVVGTNYGYTF. The CDR3 nucleotides read TGCAGTGCTAGAGTTGTGGGGACGAACTATGGCTACACCTTC. The chain combines TRBV20-1 with TRBJ1-2; D is possibly TRBD1 (5 bases). Germline CDR1 and CDR2: DFQATT and SNEGSKA (reference sequence). V lost 1 base and J 2 bases, leaving 11 bases between the germline ends. There are 14 residues in the CDR3.

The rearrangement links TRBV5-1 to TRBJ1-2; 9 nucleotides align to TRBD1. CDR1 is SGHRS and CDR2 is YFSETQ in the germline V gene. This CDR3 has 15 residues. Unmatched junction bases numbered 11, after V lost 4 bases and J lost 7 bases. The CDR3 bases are TGCGCCAGCAGCAAGTTGACAGGGGGTGGCTCTGGCTACACCTTC. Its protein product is CASSKLTGGGSGYTF.

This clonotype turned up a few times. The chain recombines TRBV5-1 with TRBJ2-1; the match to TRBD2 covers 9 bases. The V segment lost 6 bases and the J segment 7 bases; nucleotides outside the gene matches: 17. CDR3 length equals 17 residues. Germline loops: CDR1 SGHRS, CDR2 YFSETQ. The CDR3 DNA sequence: TGCGCCAGCACCGCCCTATACGGGACTAGCAGGGGGAATGAGCAGTTCTTC. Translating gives CASTALYGTSRGNEQFF.

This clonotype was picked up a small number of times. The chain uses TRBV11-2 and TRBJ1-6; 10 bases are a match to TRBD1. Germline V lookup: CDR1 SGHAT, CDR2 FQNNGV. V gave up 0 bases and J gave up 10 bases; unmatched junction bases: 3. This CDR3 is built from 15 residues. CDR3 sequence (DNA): TGTGCCAGCAGCTTAGAGACAGGGGGCAGCTCACCCCTCCACTTT. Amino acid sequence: CASSLETGGSSPLHF. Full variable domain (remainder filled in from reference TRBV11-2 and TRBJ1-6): EAGVAQSPRYKIIEKRQSVAFWCNPISGHATLYWYQQILGQGPKLLIQFQNNGVVDDSQLPKDRFSAERLKGVDSTLKIQPAKLEDSAVYLCASSLETGGSSPLHFGNGTRLTVT.

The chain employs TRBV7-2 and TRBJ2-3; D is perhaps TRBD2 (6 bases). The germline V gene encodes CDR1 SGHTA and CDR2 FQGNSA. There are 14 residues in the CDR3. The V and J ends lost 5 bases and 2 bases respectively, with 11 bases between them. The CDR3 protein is CASSTASDTDTQYF. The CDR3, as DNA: TGTGCCAGCAGCACCGCTAGCGACACAGATACGCAGTATTTT.

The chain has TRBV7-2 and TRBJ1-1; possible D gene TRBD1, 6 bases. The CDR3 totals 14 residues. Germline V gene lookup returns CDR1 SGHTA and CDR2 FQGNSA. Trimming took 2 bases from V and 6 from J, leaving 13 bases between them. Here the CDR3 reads CASSLSRGGSEAFF. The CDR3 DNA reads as TGTGCCAGCAGCTTATCAAGGGGGGGATCTGAAGCTTTCTTT.

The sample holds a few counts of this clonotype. Here the CDR3 reads CASSKDGTWVTEAFF. CDR3 nucleotides: TGCGCCAGCAGCAAGGACGGGACGTGGGTCACTGAAGCTTTCTTT. The gene calls are TRBV5-1 and TRBJ1-1, with a possible D match to TRBD1 (5 bases). This CDR3 spans 15 amino acids. V was trimmed by 4 bases and J by 4 bases, leaving 17 bases between them. Germline V gene data show CDR1 as SGHRS and CDR2 as YFSETQ.

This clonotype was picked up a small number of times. CDR3: CASSEGDLKNIQYF. Written as DNA, the CDR3 is TGTGCCAGCAGCGAAGGGGACTTAAAAAACATTCAGTACTTC. The chain has TRBV13 and TRBJ2-4; the D gene is possibly TRBD2 (6 bases). V gave up 5 bases and J gave up 4 bases, with 12 bases separating them. The CDR3 contains 14 residues. CDR1 is PRHDT, CDR2 FYEKMQ, per germline (reference sequence).

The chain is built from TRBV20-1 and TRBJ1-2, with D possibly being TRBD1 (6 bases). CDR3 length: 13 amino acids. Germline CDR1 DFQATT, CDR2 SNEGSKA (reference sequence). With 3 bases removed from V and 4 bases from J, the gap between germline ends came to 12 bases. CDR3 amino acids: CSASVGGGYGYTF. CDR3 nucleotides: TGCAGTGCTAGCGTTGGGGGCGGCTATGGCTACACCTTC.

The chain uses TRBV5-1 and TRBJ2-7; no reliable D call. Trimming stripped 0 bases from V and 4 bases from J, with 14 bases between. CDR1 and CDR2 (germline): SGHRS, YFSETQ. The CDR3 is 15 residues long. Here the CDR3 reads CASSLVPGALYEQYF. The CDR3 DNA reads TGCGCCAGCAGCTTGGTCCCGGGCGCCCTATACGAGCAGTACTTC.

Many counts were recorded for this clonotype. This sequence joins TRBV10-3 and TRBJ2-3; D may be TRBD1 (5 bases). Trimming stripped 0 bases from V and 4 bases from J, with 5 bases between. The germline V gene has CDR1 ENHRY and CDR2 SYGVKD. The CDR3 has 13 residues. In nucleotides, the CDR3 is TGTGCCATCAGTGAGTCAGGGGCAGATACGCAGTATTTT. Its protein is CAISESGADTQYF.

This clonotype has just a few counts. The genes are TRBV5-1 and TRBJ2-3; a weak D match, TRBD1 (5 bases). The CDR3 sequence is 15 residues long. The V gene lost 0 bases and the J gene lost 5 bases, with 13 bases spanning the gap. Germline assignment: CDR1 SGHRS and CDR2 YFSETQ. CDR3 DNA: TGCGCCAGCAGCTTGGCCTTAGGACACGGAGATACGCAGTATTTT. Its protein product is CASSLALGHGDTQYF. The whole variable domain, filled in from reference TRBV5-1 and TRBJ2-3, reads KAGVTQTPRYLIKTRGQQVTLSCSPISGHRSVSWYQQTPGQGLQFLFEYFSETQRNKGNFPGRFSGRQFSNSRSEMNVSTLELGDSALYLCASSLALGHGDTQYFGPGTRLTVL.

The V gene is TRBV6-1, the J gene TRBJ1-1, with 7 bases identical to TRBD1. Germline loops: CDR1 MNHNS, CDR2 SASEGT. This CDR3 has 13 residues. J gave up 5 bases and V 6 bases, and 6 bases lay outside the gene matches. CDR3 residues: CASRSGGRTEAFF. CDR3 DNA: TGTGCCAGCAGGTCAGGGGGGCGGACTGAAGCTTTCTTT.

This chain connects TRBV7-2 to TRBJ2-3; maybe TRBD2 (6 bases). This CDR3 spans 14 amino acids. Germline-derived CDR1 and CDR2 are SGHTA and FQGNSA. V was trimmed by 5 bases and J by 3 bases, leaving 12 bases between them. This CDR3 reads CASSERRGTDTQYF. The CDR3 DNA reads TGTGCCAGCAGCGAAAGGCGGGGAACAGATACGCAGTATTTT.

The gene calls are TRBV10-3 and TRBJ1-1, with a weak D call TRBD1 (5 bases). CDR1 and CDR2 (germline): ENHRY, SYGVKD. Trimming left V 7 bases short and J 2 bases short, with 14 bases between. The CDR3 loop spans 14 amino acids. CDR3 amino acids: CAITRLGDNTEAFF. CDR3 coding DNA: TGTGCCATCACGCGGTTGGGGGACAACACTGAAGCTTTCTTT.

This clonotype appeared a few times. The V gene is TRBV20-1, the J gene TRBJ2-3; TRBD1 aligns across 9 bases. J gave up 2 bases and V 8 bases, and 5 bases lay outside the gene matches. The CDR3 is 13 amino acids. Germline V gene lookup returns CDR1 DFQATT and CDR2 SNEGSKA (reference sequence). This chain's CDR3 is CSTRTGATDTQYF. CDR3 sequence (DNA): TGCAGTACCCGGACAGGGGCCACAGATACGCAGTATTTT.

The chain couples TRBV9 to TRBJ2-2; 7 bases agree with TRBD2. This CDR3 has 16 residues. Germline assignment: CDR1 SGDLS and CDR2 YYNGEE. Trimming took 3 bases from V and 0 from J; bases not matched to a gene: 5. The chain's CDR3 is CASSATSAANTGELFF. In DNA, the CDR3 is TGTGCCAGCAGCGCAACTAGCGCCGCGAACACCGGGGAGCTGTTTTTT.

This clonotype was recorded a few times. The CDR3, as DNA: TGTGCCAGCAGCCAAGGGTCAGGGGGCTACCACGAGCAGTACTTC. It specifies CASSQGSGGYHEQYF. This rearrangement joins TRBV3-1 to TRBJ2-7; 8 bases match TRBD1. The V segment lost 1 base and the J segment 5 bases; nucleotides outside the gene matches: 7. There are 15 residues in the CDR3. The germline CDR1 and CDR2 sequences are LGHDT and YNNKEL (reference sequence).

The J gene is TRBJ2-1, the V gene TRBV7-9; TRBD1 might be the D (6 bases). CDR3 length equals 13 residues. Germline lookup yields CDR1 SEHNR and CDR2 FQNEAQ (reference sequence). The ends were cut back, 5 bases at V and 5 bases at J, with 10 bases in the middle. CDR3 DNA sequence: TGTGCCAGCAGCACAGGGCTACACAATGAGCAGTTCTTC. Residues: CASSTGLHNEQFF.

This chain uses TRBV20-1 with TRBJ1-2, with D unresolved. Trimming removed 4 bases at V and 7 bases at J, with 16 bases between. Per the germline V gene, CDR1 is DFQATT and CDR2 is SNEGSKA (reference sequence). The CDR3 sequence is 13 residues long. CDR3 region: CSATVREVPGYTF. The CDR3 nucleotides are TGCAGTGCTACCGTTCGGGAGGTCCCTGGCTACACCTTC.

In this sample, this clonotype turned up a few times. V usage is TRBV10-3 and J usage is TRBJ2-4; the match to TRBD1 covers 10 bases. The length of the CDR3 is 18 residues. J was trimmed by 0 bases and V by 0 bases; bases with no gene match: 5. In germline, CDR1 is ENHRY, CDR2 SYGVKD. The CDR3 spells CAISESRDRGKAKNIQYF. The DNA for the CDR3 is TGTGCCATCAGTGAGTCCCGGGACAGGGGCAAAGCCAAAAACATTCAGTACTTC.

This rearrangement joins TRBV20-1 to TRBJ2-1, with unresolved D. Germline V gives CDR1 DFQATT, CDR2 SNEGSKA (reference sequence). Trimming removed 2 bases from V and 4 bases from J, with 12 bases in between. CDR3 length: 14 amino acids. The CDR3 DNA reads TGCAGTGCTAGATGGGTGCGGTCGTACAATGAGCAGTTCTTC. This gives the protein CSARWVRSYNEQFF.

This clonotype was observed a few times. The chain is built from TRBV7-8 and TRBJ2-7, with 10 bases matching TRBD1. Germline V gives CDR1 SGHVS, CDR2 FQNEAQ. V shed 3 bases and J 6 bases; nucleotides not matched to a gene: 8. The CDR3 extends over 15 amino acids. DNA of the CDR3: TGTGCCAGCAGCTTGAAAAGGGACAGGGGTTTCGAGCAGTACTTC. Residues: CASSLKRDRGFEQYF.